The T cell receptor beta chain under discussion was sequenced for a study of blood T cell repertoires in COVID-19. Study context: The study drew acute and convalescent COVID-19 samples from the United States, Italy and Spain.

Sequencing was performed with immunoSEQ multiplex PCR; in TCRdb, only in-frame clones are kept and a portion is missing. This table has about 130,000 clones, roughly 80% appearing once. The receptor was isolated from a woman in her 30s who had recovered from COVID-19. Sequencing used peripheral blood.

CDR3 in amino acids: CASSLGYGTGSVYEQYF. CDR3 DNA: TGTGCCAGCAGTTTAGGGTACGGGACAGGGAGTGTCTACGAGCAGTACTTC. The chain carries TRBV27 and TRBJ2-7; 9 bases match TRBD1. The CDR3 contains 17 residues. Per germline, CDR1 MNHEY and CDR2 SMNVEV (reference sequence). V was clipped by 2 bases and J by 3 bases; unmatched bases: 11.